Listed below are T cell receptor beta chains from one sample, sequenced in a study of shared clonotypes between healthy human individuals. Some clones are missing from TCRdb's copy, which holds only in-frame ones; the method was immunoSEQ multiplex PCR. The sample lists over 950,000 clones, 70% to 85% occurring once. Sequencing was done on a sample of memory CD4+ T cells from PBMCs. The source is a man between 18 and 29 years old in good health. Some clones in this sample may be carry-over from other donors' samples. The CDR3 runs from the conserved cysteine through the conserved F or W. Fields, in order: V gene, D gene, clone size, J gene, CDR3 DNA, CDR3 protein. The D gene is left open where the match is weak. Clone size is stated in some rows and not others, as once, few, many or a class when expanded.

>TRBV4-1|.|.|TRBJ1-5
TGCGCCAGCAGCCAAGTAGCGGGTCTCCAGAGCAATCAGCCCCAGCATTTT
CASSQVAGLQSNQPQHF
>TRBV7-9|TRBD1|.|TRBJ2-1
TGTGCCAGCAGCCGGGACAGGGGGCGCCCGTTCTTC
CASSRDRGRPFF
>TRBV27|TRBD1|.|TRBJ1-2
TGTGCCAGCAGACTACAGGGGCCGACCGGTAACTATGGCTACACCTTC
CASRLQGPTGNYGYTF
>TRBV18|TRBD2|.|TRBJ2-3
TGTGCCAGCTCACGAAAATTACTAGCGGGAGAGGGCACAGATACGCAGTATTTT
CASSRKLLAGEGTDTQYF
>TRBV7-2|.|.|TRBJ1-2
TGTGCCAGCAGCTTAGGGAACTATGGCTACACCTTC
CASSLGNYGYTF
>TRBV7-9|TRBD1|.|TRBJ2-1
TGTGCCAGCAGCTTAGGACAGGGGCTGGATGAGCAGTTCTTC
CASSLGQGLDEQFF
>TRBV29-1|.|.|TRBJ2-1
TGCAGCGTTGACGGACAGACTAACAATGAGCAGTTCTTC
CSVDGQTNNEQFF
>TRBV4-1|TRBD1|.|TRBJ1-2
TGCGCCAGCAGCCAAGATCCCGGGACAGGGTTGAGGGTGAACTATGGCTACACCTTC
CASSQDPGTGLRVNYGYTF
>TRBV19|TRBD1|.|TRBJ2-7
TGTGCCAGTAGTTCGCCGACAGGGGGCAAGACCTACGAGCAGTACTTC
CASSSPTGGKTYEQYF
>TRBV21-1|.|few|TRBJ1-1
TGTGCCAGCAGCAAAGCTCTAGACGGAACAAACACTGAAGCTTTCTTT
CASSKALDGTNTEAFF
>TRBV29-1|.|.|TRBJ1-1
TGCAGCGTTTTGGACCTCGAATCGAACACTGAAGCTTTCTTT
CSVLDLESNTEAFF
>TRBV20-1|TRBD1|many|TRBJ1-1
TGCAGTGCTACAGGGGGCACTGAAGCTTTCTTT
CSATGGTEAFF
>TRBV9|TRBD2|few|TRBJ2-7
TGTGCCAGCAGCGTAGGGAGCGGGAGGGCTTACGAGCAGTACTTC
CASSVGSGRAYEQYF
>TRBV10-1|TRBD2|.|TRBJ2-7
TGCGCCAGCAGTGGGGGACTAGCGGGACGTTCGATCGAGCAGTACTTC
CASSGGLAGRSIEQYF
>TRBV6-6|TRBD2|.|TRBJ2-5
TGTGCCAGCAGTTTCCAGCGGGGAGAGACCCAGTACTTC
CASSFQRGETQYF
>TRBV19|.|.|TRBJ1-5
TGTGCCAGTAGTACCCTACAGGGTTTGAGCAATCAGCCCCAGCATTTT
CASSTLQGLSNQPQHF
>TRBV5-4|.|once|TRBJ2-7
TGTGCCAGCAGCTTGGATAGTTGGGCTAGTGAGCAGTACTTC
CASSLDSWASEQYF